The subject of this entry is one T cell receptor (beta chain). Its antigen remains unidentified. The sample is drawn from a study of monozygotic twins with cystic fibrosis. Study-wide points: Median Simpson clonality of approximately 0.0088 suggested naive T cells predominated. Co-twins had the most similar V usage for 13 of 16 pairs, J for 8. Monozygotic CF twins shared more identical nucleotide clonotypes than unrelated patients.

There are 14 residues in the CDR3. V lost 4 bases to trimming and J lost 4 bases, with 11 bases between them. Germline values: CDR1 MNHEY, CDR2 SMNVEV (reference sequence). Method: immunoSEQ multiplex PCR; TCRdb's copy keeps in-frame clones and lacks some. The sample comprises around 20,000 clones, about 90% of which are singletons, and around 1.4% rests with the top ten. The sequenced sample consisted of blood. This clonotype was obtained from a girl aged 2-10 years with cystic fibrosis. V gene TRBV27 combines with J gene TRBJ1-5; D call uncertain. The CDR3 DNA reads TGTGCCAGCAGTTCCGGGGTGGGTAATCAGCCCCAGCATTTT. It codes for CASSSGVGNQPQHF.